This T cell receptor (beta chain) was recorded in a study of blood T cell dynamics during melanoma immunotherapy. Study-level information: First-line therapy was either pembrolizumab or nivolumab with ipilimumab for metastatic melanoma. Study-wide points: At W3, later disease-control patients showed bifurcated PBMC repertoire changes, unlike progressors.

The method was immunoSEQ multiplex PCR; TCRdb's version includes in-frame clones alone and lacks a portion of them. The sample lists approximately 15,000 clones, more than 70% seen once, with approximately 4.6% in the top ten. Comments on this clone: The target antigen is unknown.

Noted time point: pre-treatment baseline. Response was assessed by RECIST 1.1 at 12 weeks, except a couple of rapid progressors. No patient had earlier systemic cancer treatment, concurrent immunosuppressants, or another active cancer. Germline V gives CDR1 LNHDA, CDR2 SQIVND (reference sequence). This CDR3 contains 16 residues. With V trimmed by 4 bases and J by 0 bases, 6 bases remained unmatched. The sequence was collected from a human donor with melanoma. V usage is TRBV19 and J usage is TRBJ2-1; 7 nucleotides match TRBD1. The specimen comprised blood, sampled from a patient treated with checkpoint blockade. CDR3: CASSTGTDGSYNEQFF. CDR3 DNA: TGTGCCAGTAGTACTGGGACAGACGGCTCCTACAATGAGCAGTTCTTC.